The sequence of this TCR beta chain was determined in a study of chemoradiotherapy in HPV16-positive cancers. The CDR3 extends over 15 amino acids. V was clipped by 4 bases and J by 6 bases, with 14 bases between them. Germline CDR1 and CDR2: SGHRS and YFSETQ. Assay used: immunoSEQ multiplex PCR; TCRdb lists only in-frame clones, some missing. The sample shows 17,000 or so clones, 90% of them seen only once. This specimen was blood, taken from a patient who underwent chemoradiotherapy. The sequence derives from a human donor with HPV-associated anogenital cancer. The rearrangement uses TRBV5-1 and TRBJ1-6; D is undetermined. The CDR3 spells CASSTRTESNSPLHF. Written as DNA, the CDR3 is TGCGCCAGCAGCACAAGGACGGAAAGTAATTCACCCCTCCACTTT. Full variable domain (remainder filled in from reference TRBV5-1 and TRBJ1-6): KAGVTQTPRYLIKTRGQQVTLSCSPISGHRSVSWYQQTPGQGLQFLFEYFSETQRNKGNFPGRFSGRQFSNSRSEMNVSTLELGDSALYLCASSTRTESNSPLHFGNGTRLTVT.